A single T cell receptor beta chain is shown here with its context. Regarding time point: 2015-2016 season, 7 days after influenza vaccination. Assay used: immunoSEQ multiplex PCR; TCRdb lists only in-frame clones, some missing. The table has 1,100 or so clones, just under 80% seen once. These data belong to a study of follicular helper T cells after annual influenza vaccination. Germline assignment: CDR1 GTSNPN and CDR2 SVGIG (reference sequence). The CDR3 totals 16 residues. Trimming removed 0 bases from V and 7 bases from J, with 21 bases in between. The specimen comprised CXCR5+ CD38+ circulating T follicular helper cells from blood, sampled 7 days after influenza vaccination. Subset here: circulating Tfh, non-naive CD4+CXCR5+PD-1+ (ICOS+CD38+ or ICOS-CD38-). The TCR was taken from an adult who received the influenza vaccine. The chain couples TRBV30 to TRBJ1-2; possibly TRBD1 for D (5 bases). The CDR3 coding sequence is TGTGCCTGGAGTGTACAAGGAGGATCGGGGGTGGGTGGCTACACCTTC. Its translation is CAWSVQGGSGVGGYTF.